This T cell receptor (beta chain) was sequenced during a study of blood T cell repertoires in COVID-19 (TCRdb year 2020). Background for the entire study: The collaborator samples originated in the United States, Italy and Spain and spanned the acute and convalescent phases of COVID-19. The material from the prospective study consisted of cDNA or gDNA derived from T cells, B-cell-depleted T cells, or PBMCs. Deeply sampled blood TCRbeta repertoires from subjects exposed to, actively infected with, or recovered from COVID-19 were included in the dataset. The repertoires were made available in a free public database intended to serve as a resource for research on the immune response to SARS-CoV-2. The samples were drawn from the first 160 participants of the ongoing ImmuneRACE study and from more than 1,000 subjects provided by 6 global collaborators. A de-identified subject ID, COVID-19 status, age in years and sex were almost always included in the sample metadata. Where HLA class I and class II types were available, the types were taken from metadata supplied by the sample provider, not from assay-based typing. On the study overall, not on this receptor specifically: The quantity of clinical and demographic metadata differed by source and by participant and was supplied without curation.

Worth noting for this clone: Its antigen target is currently unknown. Base qualities were left out, and no much larger clone turns up one base away.

As encoded in the germline V gene, CDR1 is SQVTM while CDR2 is ANQGSEA. The CDR3 starts with the cysteine, ends with the phenylalanine, and has 13 residues. Just the 39-base CDR3 DNA is kept, in frame starting at base 1. V lost 7 bases and J lost 6 bases, and the count of bases not matched to a germline gene is 10. Whole blood was collected in K2EDTA tubes by collaborating institutions according to the institutions' own protocols. For TCRbeta analysis, collaborators shipped samples as frozen whole blood, isolated PBMCs, or DNA extracted from either of those sample types. TCRbeta CDR3 regions were amplified from genomic DNA by means of the immunoSEQ Assay, a bias-controlled multiplex PCR. Under the source paper's analysis protocol: Within the assay, amplification of reference gene primers was used to estimate how many nucleated cells each sample contained. To quantify the absolute abundance of each unique TCRbeta CDR3 rearrangement, sequence reads were collapsed and filtered. For each sample, productive Simpson clonality was calculated as the square root of Simpson's diversity index over productive rearrangements. TCRdb carries this immuneACCESS record with in-frame sequences only. Its versions omit some clonotypes, under half of them owing to an unresolved V gene in the studies checked, with the rest unexplained. Clonal size and the V and J genes are those of that table, whereas D and trimming came from the DNA. Present in this sample are tens of thousands of clones, approximately 85% of which were seen just once. Clones ranked in the top ten supply roughly 25% of the sample.

Recombination linked TRBV29-1 to TRBJ2-3, and 7 bases in between align with TRBD1. The sample was peripheral blood. The clonotype originates from a human donor in a cohort sampled during active COVID-19. The CDR3 sequence is CSGRGWTGDTQYF. DNA sequence: TGCAGCGGCAGGGGGTGGACTGGGGATACGCAGTATTTT.